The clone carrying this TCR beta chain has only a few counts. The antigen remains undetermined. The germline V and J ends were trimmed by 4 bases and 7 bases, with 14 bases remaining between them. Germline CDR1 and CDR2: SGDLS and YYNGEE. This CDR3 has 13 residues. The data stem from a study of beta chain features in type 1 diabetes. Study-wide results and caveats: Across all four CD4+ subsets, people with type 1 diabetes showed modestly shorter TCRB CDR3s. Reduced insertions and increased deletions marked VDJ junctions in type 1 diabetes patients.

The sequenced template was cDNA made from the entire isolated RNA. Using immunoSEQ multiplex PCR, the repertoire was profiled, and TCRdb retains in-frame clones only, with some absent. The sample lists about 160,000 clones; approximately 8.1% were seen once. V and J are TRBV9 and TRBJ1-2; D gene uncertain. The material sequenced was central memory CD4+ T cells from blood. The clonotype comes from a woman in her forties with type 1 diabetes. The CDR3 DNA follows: TGTGCCAGCAGCCAATCGGGTGTGAGTGGCTACACCTTC. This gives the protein CASSQSGVSGYTF.